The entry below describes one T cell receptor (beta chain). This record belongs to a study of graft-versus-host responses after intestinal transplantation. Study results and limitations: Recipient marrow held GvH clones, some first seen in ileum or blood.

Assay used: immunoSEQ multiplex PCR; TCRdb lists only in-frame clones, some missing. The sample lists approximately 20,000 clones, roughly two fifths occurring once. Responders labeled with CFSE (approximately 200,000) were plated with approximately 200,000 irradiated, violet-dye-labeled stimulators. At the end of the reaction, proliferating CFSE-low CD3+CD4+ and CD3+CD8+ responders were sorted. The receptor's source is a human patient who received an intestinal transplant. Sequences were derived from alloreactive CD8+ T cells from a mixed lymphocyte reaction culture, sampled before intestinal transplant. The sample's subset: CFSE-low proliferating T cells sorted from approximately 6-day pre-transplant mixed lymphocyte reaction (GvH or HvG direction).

Here the CDR3 reads CASSLTGAKNIQYF. The CDR3 region has the DNA TGTGCCAGCAGCCTTACAGGAGCCAAAAACATTCAGTACTTC. The chain links TRBV7-9 to TRBJ2-4; possible D gene TRBD1, 5 bases. The CDR3 runs to 14 residues. V lost 5 bases and J 0 bases, leaving 8 bases between the germline ends. The germline CDR1 and CDR2 sequences are SEHNR and FQNEAQ (reference sequence). Filled out from reference TRBV7-9 and TRBJ2-4, the complete variable domain reads DTGVSQNPRHKITKRGQNVTFRCDPISEHNRLYWYRQTLGQGPEFLTYFQNEAQLEKSRLLSDRFSAERPKGSFSTLEIQRTEQGDSAMYLCASSLTGAKNIQYFGAGTRLSVL.